The clone carrying this T cell receptor beta chain was found once. Germline and junction disagree at one end, which may indicate a read error. The primer mix had 60 Vbeta and 13 Jbeta primers. The table came from immunoSEQ multiplex PCR; TCRdb's copy has only in-frame clones and leaves some out. This table has 110,000 to 150,000 clones, about 80% appearing once. Germline V gene sequence: CDR1 MGHDK, CDR2 SYGVNS. The CDR3 covers 16 residues. The data stem from a study of cytomegalovirus exposure and HLA in healthy donors. Donors were ostensibly healthy at sampling, although undocumented immune exposures were probable.

This receptor was obtained from an older woman in good health and CMV-seropositive. The sequenced sample consisted of PBMCs. The chain carries TRBV25-1 and TRBJ2-5, with 10 bases that match TRBD2. Here the CDR3 DNA reads TGTGCCAGCAGTGCGACCGGGACTAGCGCTCGAGAGAGCCAGTACTTC. Its translation: CASSATGTSARESQYF.